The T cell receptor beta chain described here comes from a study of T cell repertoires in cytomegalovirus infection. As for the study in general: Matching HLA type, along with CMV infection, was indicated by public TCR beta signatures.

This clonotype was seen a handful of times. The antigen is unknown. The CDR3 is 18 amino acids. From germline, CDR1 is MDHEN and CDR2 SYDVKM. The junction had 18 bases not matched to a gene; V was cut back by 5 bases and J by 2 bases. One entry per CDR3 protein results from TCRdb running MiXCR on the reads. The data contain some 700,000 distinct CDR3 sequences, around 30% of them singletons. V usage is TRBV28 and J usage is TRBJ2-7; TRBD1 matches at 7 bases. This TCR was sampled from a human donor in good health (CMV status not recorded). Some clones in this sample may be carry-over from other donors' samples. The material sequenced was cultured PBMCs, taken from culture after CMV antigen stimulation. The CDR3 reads CASSQIRDSPYKPYEQYF. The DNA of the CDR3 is TGTGCCAGCAGTCAGATCCGGGACAGTCCTTACAAACCCTACGAGCAGTACTTC.